This T cell receptor beta chain was captured by sequencing in a study of cytomegalovirus exposure and HLA in healthy donors. V lost 9 bases to trimming and J lost 5 bases; unmatched junction nucleotides: 6. CDR3 size: 12 residues. In germline, CDR1 is LNHDA, CDR2 SQIVND (reference sequence). The PCR contained 60 Vbeta and 13 Jbeta primers. Generated by immunoSEQ multiplex PCR, the TCRdb table keeps only in-frame clones and is missing some. The sample lists about 43,000 clones; 51% were seen once. Broader study findings: Most sequenced TCRs were rare (though some public TCRs occurred in many donors). There were about 160 TCR beta chains listed as cytomegalovirus-associated.

A remark on this clone: What it recognizes is unknown.

These donors, healthy bone marrow donors, were studied. This TCR was sampled from a man aged 60 to 69 in good health and CMV-seronegative. The gene calls are TRBV19 and TRBJ2-5, with TRBD1 matching 7 bases. Sequencing used PBMCs. This CDR3 is CASRQGDETQYF. The CDR3, as DNA: TGTGCCAGCCGACAGGGTGATGAGACCCAGTACTTC.